Shown below are 17 T cell receptor beta chains from a single sample sequenced in a study of beta chain features in type 1 diabetes (dated by TCRdb to 2017 to 2018). The paper's findings and limits, for the study overall: In all four CD4+ subsets, TCRB CDR3 length was moderately but significantly shorter in type 1 diabetes patients.

For these receptors, no antigen is known. The library relied on the immunoSEQ multiplex PCR assay. All of the isolated RNA was reverse transcribed with the High Capacity cDNA Reverse Transcription Kit, so expressed TCRB transcripts were sequenced. The immuneACCESS repertoire file appears here via TCRdb, limited to in-frame rearrangements. These files lack a portion of the clones; in checked studies, under half of the deficit traces to unresolved V genes, and the cause of the others is not known. The sample table lists 130,000 to 150,000 clones, about 13% of them with a count of one. 1% to 1.5% of the sample comes from the top ten. Sequencing input: central memory CD4+ T cells from blood. These receptors were collected from a man younger than 35 with type 1 diabetes.

The chain joins TRBV30 to TRBJ1-6; D is perhaps TRBD1 (6 bases). V shed 0 bases and J shed 7 bases, with 13 bases lying between them. CDR1 GTSNPN and CDR2 SVGIG come from the germline V gene (reference sequence). The CDR3 loop spans 15 amino acids. CDR3 nucleotide sequence: TGTGCCTGGAGTGTATTGGGGGGCGAGAATTCACCCCTCCACTTT. Translating gives CAWSVLGGENSPLHF.

The genes are TRBV28 and TRBJ2-2; D remains unclear. V was clipped by 5 bases and J by 7 bases, with 14 bases between them. The CDR3 is 14 residues long. The germline CDR1 and CDR2 sequences are MDHEN and SYDVKM. CDR3 region: CASSAFQGRGELFF. In DNA, the CDR3 is TGTGCCAGCAGTGCCTTCCAAGGGCGCGGGGAGCTGTTTTTT.

This chain links TRBV5-4 with TRBJ2-1; D is perhaps TRBD2 (6 bases). Trimming stripped 0 bases from V and 2 bases from J, with 18 bases between. Germline CDR1 reads SGHNT; CDR2 reads YYREEE (reference sequence). This CDR3 is 18 amino acids long. As DNA, the CDR3 is TGTGCCAGCAGCTTGGACTTTCCGGGGGAGCCCCCCTACAATGAGCAGTTCTTC. Amino acids: CASSLDFPGEPPYNEQFF.

At least ten counts were recorded for this clone. The identical CDR3 is also encoded by other nucleotide sequences in the sample. The chain combines TRBV4-1 with TRBJ1-1; 9 bases map to TRBD1. This CDR3 region has 15 residues. The trim removed 0 bases at V and 1 base at J, leaving 0 bases unmatched. Germline loops: CDR1 MGHRA, CDR2 YSYEKL. The CDR3 reads CASSQEGQGNTEAFF. As DNA, the CDR3 is TGCGCCAGCAGCCAAGAGGGACAGGGGAACACTGAAGCTTTCTTT.

This clone was seen only a few times. This chain connects TRBV29-1 to TRBJ2-5, with 8 positions matching TRBD1. Germline CDR1 SQVTM, CDR2 ANQGSEA. This CDR3 is built from 13 residues. The V gene end was trimmed by 3 bases and the J gene end by 11 bases; junction bases not matched to a gene: 11. The chain's CDR3 is CSVDSQGAGEQYF. The CDR3 DNA reads as TGCAGCGTTGATAGCCAGGGGGCTGGGGAGCAGTACTTC.

This clone was seen more than once but under ten times. The genes are TRBV25-1 and TRBJ1-4; possibly TRBD1 for D (5 bases). With 3 bases removed from V and 4 bases from J, the gap between germline ends came to 12 bases. The CDR3 runs to 15 residues. CDR1 is MGHDK and CDR2 is SYGVNS in the germline V gene. DNA for the CDR3: TGTGCCAGCAGTGATGCGGGACCGGGTAATGAAAAACTGTTTTTT. Its protein product is CASSDAGPGNEKLFF.

The J gene is TRBJ2-5, the V gene TRBV9; 8 nucleotides align to TRBD2. CDR1 is SGDLS and CDR2 is YYNGEE in the germline V gene. This CDR3 region has 18 residues. J was trimmed by 1 base and V by 0 bases; bases with no gene match: 11. The CDR3: CASSVGIGGAKAQETQYF. The CDR3 nucleotides are TGTGCCAGCAGCGTAGGGATCGGGGGGGCCAAAGCCCAAGAGACCCAGTACTTC.

This clone was counted only a few times. J is TRBJ1-5 and V is TRBV7-6; tentatively, D is TRBD1 (5 bases). The germline gives CDR1 SGHVS, CDR2 FNYEAQ. V was pared by 3 bases and J by 3 bases, with 12 bases between. The CDR3 contains 15 residues. The CDR3 sequence: CASSFARASNQPQHF. The CDR3 region has the DNA TGTGCCAGCAGCTTCGCCAGGGCTTCCAATCAGCCCCAGCATTTT.

The rearrangement joins TRBV27 to TRBJ2-1; TRBD2 matches at 13 bases. CDR3 size: 16 residues. J gave up 9 bases and V 8 bases, and 13 bases lay outside the gene matches. Germline CDR1 and CDR2: MNHEY and SMNVEV (reference sequence). The CDR3 sequence is CASRGSGTSGVGEQFF. CDR3 coding DNA: TGTGCCAGCCGAGGATCCGGGACTAGCGGGGTAGGTGAGCAGTTCTTC.

The chain uses TRBV7-3 and TRBJ1-5; TRBD1 matches at 8 bases. CDR1 SGHTA and CDR2 FQGTGA come from the germline V gene. The trim removed 4 bases at V and 6 bases at J, leaving 2 bases unmatched. This CDR3 has 13 amino acids. CDR3 bases: TGTGCCAGCAGCTCCGACAGGGGTCAGCCCCAGCATTTT. It specifies CASSSDRGQPQHF.

The table lists this clone with a few counts. The rearrangement uses TRBV28 and TRBJ2-7; TRBD2 matches 8 bases. The CDR3 runs to 11 residues. The germline V gene has CDR1 MDHEN and CDR2 SYDVKM. The CDR3 here is CLSGGPYEQYF. The CDR3 DNA reads as TGTCTCAGCGGGGGCCCCTACGAGCAGTACTTC.

CDR3 sequence: CASSFGGHLRDTQYF. CDR3 sequence (DNA): TGCGCCAGCAGCTTTGGAGGCCACCTAAGGGATACGCAGTATTTT. This sequence joins TRBV5-1 and TRBJ2-3; a possible D gene is TRBD2 (5 bases). Germline assignment: CDR1 SGHRS and CDR2 YFSETQ. This CDR3 region has 15 residues. Trimming removed 2 bases from V and 6 bases from J, with 16 bases in between.

Written as DNA, the CDR3 is TGCGCCAGCACCACGGGGAGGCTCGCAACTAATGAAAAACTGTTTTTT. Translation gives CASTTGRLATNEKLFF. The rearrangement joins TRBV4-1 to TRBJ1-4, with D hard to call. From germline, CDR1 is MGHRA and CDR2 YSYEKL. The CDR3 contains 16 residues. V lost 7 bases, J lost 0 bases, and 15 bases lay in between.

The chain combines TRBV9 with TRBJ1-1; 7 bases match TRBD1. Trimming took 4 bases from V and 1 from J; bases not matched to a gene: 13. The CDR3 is 17 residues long. Germline assignment: CDR1 SGDLS and CDR2 YYNGEE. The CDR3 region has the DNA TGTGCCAGCAGCCCTACCGTAGGGGGCAGAAAGAACACTGAAGCTTTCTTT. Its protein is CASSPTVGGRKNTEAFF.

This clone was picked up a small number of times. The V gene is TRBV7-2, the J gene TRBJ1-3; D gene unclear. CDR1 SGHTA and CDR2 FQGNSA come from the germline V gene. V dropped 7 bases and J dropped 4 bases, with 11 bases sitting between them. The CDR3 covers 13 residues. The DNA for the CDR3 is TGTGCCAGCAACCCCGCCGGGGGAAACACCATATATTTT. It translates to CASNPAGGNTIYF.

CDR3 amino acids: CASRPLAGAEFF. In DNA, the CDR3 is TGTGCAAGTCGGCCCCTGGCGGGGGCGGAGTTCTTC. This rearrangement joins TRBV12-2 to TRBJ2-1; the table's D call TRBD2 went unverified against the DNA. TRBV12-2 is given as a pseudogene. The CDR3 extends over 12 amino acids.

CDR3 nucleotide sequence: TGTGCCAGCAACGGGTGGGGTTCCGCTGAAGCTTTCTTT. As protein: CASNGWGSAEAFF. The genes are TRBV28 and TRBJ1-1; D unclear. V lost 7 bases and J lost 6, with 15 bases in between. The germline CDR1 and CDR2 sequences are MDHEN and SYDVKM. The CDR3 has 13 residues. Full variable domain (remainder filled in from reference TRBV28 and TRBJ1-1): DVKVTQSSRYLVKRTGEKVFLECVQDMDHENMFWYRQDPGLGLRLIYFSYDVKMKEKGDIPEGYSVSREKKERFSLILESASTNQTSMYLCASNGWGSAEAFFGQGTRLTVV.